The subject of this entry is one T cell receptor beta chain. Trimming left V 3 bases short and J 5 bases short, with 8 bases between. The CDR3 is made up of 12 amino acids. The germline gives CDR1 SQVTM, CDR2 ANQGSEA. This entry comes from a study of blood T cell repertoires in COVID-19. Study in general: The cDNA or gDNA used as material had been derived from T cells, B-cell-depleted T cells, or PBMCs.

In the original workflow: Reference gene primer amplification gave estimated nucleated cell counts. Assay used: immunoSEQ multiplex PCR; TCRdb lists only in-frame clones, some missing. D and trimming come from the DNA, and the V and J calls and clone size come from that table. Of 110,000 or so clones in the sample, roughly 82% are singletons; the top ten hold around an eighth. The TCR sequence derives from a human donor in a cohort sampled during active COVID-19. This rearrangement joins TRBV29-1 to TRBJ2-1, with D possibly TRBD1 on 5 matching bases. The sequenced sample consisted of peripheral blood. CDR3 sequence reads: CSVEPGHNEQFF. CDR3 coding DNA: TGCAGCGTTGAGCCAGGGCACAATGAGCAGTTCTTC.